This note documents a single T cell receptor beta chain sequence. The antigen is undetermined. Trimming left V 4 bases short and J 8 bases short, with 15 bases between. This CDR3 contains 14 residues. Germline CDR1 reads SEHNR; CDR2 reads FQNEAQ (reference sequence). This sample is drawn from a study of beta chain features in type 1 diabetes. Study-wide points: With patients and controls alike, PCR might favor shorter templates to an equal degree. Insertion counts at VDJ junctions were lower in type 1 diabetes patients, who also showed more deletions there. Type 1 diabetes patients showed a moderate but significant shortening of TCRB CDR3s in all four CD4+ subsets.

cDNA synthesis used the whole RNA isolate, giving expressed TCRB sequences. Clones were sequenced by immunoSEQ multiplex PCR, and TCRdb holds only the in-frame ones, with some missing. This table has over 650,000 clones, over 12% appearing once. The rearrangement uses TRBV7-9 and TRBJ2-4; D gene unclear. The sample comprised naive CD4+ T cells from blood. The origin of this receptor is a man between 18 and 35 years old with type 1 diabetes. CDR3: CASSSPPGQDIQYF. CDR3 bases: TGTGCCAGCAGCTCACCTCCTGGGCAAGACATTCAGTACTTC.